These 21 T cell receptor beta chains came from one sample sequenced in a study of neoadjuvant anti-PD-1 for oral cavity cancer. Using immunoSEQ multiplex PCR, the repertoire was profiled, and TCRdb retains in-frame clones only, with some absent. The table lists around 16,000 clones, 66% of them singletons. The sequences come from PBMCs, collected before nivolumab (anti-PD-1) treatment. All receptors derive from a person aged 35 to 85 with oral cavity squamous cell carcinoma.

This clone came up a few times. This rearrangement joins TRBV4-1 to TRBJ1-5, with a tentative D call TRBD1 (5 bases). The CDR3 is made up of 16 amino acids. Deletions cut 0 bases from V and 2 bases from J, with 11 bases between. The germline gives CDR1 MGHRA, CDR2 YSYEKL. The CDR3 spells CASSQDREVGNQPQHF. The CDR3 bases are TGCGCCAGCAGCCAAGACAGGGAGGTGGGCAATCAGCCCCAGCATTTT.

This chain's CDR3 is CASNLAGANEQFF. CDR3 DNA: TGCGCCAGCAATCTAGCGGGCGCGAATGAGCAGTTCTTC. The chain couples TRBV10-2 to TRBJ2-1, with TRBD2 matching 8 bases. Germline CDR1 reads WSHSY; CDR2 reads SAAADI. This CDR3 contains 13 residues. Trimming removed 7 bases from V and 7 bases from J; junction bases left unmatched: 6.

CDR3 DNA sequence: TGTGCCTGGAGTCCCACTCGCCCCTCTTACAGGGACGAGACCCAGTACTTC. Amino acids: CAWSPTRPSYRDETQYF. V gene TRBV30 combines with J gene TRBJ2-5; possibly TRBD1 for D (6 bases). The germline V gene has CDR1 GTSNPN and CDR2 SVGIG (reference sequence). CDR3 length: 17 amino acids. V lost 2 bases and J 5 bases, leaving 24 bases between the germline ends.

The rearrangement joins TRBV10-3 to TRBJ2-2; D perhaps matches TRBD2 (6 bases). Germline CDR1 and CDR2: ENHRY and SYGVKD. Trimming removed 6 bases at V and 0 bases at J, with 8 bases between. This CDR3 is 14 amino acids long. The chain's CDR3 is CAIRGGANTGELFF. As DNA, the CDR3 is TGTGCCATCAGGGGCGGGGCGAACACCGGGGAGCTGTTTTTT.

This chain connects TRBV6-1 to TRBJ2-1; D might be TRBD1 (5 bases). Looked up from germline, CDR1 is MNHNS and CDR2 is SASEGT. V dropped 3 bases and J dropped 7 bases, with 7 bases sitting between them. The CDR3 totals 12 residues. As DNA, the CDR3 is TGTGCCAGCAGTGACAGGGTGAATGAGCAGTTCTTC. Protein sequence: CASSDRVNEQFF.

The chain carries TRBV29-1 and TRBJ2-7, with D perhaps matching TRBD1 (6 bases). The V and J ends lost 5 bases and 4 bases respectively, with 12 bases between them. The CDR3 runs to 12 residues. Germline values: CDR1 SQVTM, CDR2 ANQGSEA. The CDR3: CSVRGQFYEQYF. CDR3 sequence (DNA): TGCAGCGTTCGTGGACAGTTTTACGAGCAGTACTTC.

The gene calls are TRBV11-3 and TRBJ2-3; a possible D gene is TRBD1 (5 bases). This CDR3 spans 15 amino acids. V was cut by 1 base and J by 5 bases, with 13 bases left in between. CDR1 is SGHNT, CDR2 YENEEA, per germline. The CDR3 DNA reads as TGTGCCAGCAGCTTAGGAGGCAGGGAAGGAGATACGCAGTATTTT. This encodes CASSLGGREGDTQYF. The entire variable domain, with the rest obtained from reference TRBV11-3 and TRBJ2-3, is as follows: EAGVVQSPRYKIIEKKQPVAFWCNPISGHNTLYWYLQNLGQGPELLIRYENEEAVDDSQLPKDRFSAERLKGVDSTLKIQPAELGDSAVYLCASSLGGREGDTQYFGPGTRLTVL.

The chain recombines TRBV30 with TRBJ2-5, with 7 bases identical to TRBD2. Germline CDR1 and CDR2: GTSNPN and SVGIG (reference sequence). The V gene end was trimmed by 1 base and the J gene end by 2 bases; junction bases not matched to a gene: 1. There are 13 residues in the CDR3. In nucleotides, the CDR3 is TGTGCCTGGAGTGGACTAGCTCAAGAGACCCAGTACTTC. Protein: CAWSGLAQETQYF.

The chain joins TRBV6-1 to TRBJ2-3, with D unclear. This CDR3 is built from 12 residues. Germline CDR1 MNHNS, CDR2 SASEGT. V lost 6 bases and J lost 5, with 9 bases in between. The CDR3: CASRSDVDTQYF. CDR3 nucleotides: TGTGCCAGCAGGTCCGACGTAGATACGCAGTATTTT.

J is TRBJ1-4 and V is TRBV30; 8 nucleotides line up with TRBD1. The V gene's germline CDR1 is GTSNPN and CDR2 SVGIG (reference sequence). The V gene end was trimmed by 5 bases and the J gene end by 4 bases; junction bases not matched to a gene: 3. This CDR3 is 13 amino acids long. The CDR3 coding sequence is TGTGCCTGGCAGACAGGGGATAATGAAAAACTGTTTTTT. Protein: CAWQTGDNEKLFF.

This rearrangement joins TRBV6-6 to TRBJ2-1; 7 bases line up with TRBD1. Germline assignment: CDR1 MNHNY and CDR2 SVGAGI (reference sequence). Trimming at V came to 2 bases and at J to 4 bases, leaving 5 bases not matched to a gene. The CDR3 sequence is 15 residues long. CDR3 in amino acids: CASSYDGRGYNEQFF. For the CDR3, the DNA is TGTGCCAGCAGTTACGATGGCAGGGGGTACAATGAGCAGTTCTTC.

This rearrangement joins TRBV11-2 to TRBJ2-3; D not certain. The length of the CDR3 is 14 residues. The germline V gene encodes CDR1 SGHAT and CDR2 FQNNGV. V lost 5 bases and J lost 7, with 16 bases in between. CDR3 coding DNA: TGTGCCAGCAGCCCTAACCCGGGCATGAATACGCAGTATTTT. It is translated as CASSPNPGMNTQYF.

The chain joins TRBV28 to TRBJ2-7, with TRBD1 matching 7 bases. This CDR3 is built from 15 residues. Germline CDR1 reads MDHEN; CDR2 reads SYDVKM. V lost 1 base to trimming and J lost 7 bases; unmatched junction nucleotides: 10. The CDR3 loop reads CASSLSPLTGKEQYF. For the CDR3, the DNA is TGTGCCAGCAGTTTATCACCCCTGACAGGGAAGGAGCAGTACTTC. The full variable domain, in which reference TRBV28 and TRBJ2-7 provide the parts outside the CDR3, is DVKVTQSSRYLVKRTGEKVFLECVQDMDHENMFWYRQDPGLGLRLIYFSYDVKMKEKGDIPEGYSVSREKKERFSLILESASTNQTSMYLCASSLSPLTGKEQYFGPGTRLTVT.

The sample holds one count of this clone. The V gene is TRBV7-8, the J gene TRBJ1-1, with 7 bases matching TRBD1. The germline CDR1 and CDR2 sequences are SGHVS and FQNEAQ. V lost 2 bases to trimming and J lost 2 bases; unmatched junction nucleotides: 11. The CDR3 consists of 17 residues. CDR3 amino acids: CASSLPKGTGVNTEAFF. The DNA for the CDR3 is TGTGCCAGCAGCTTACCTAAGGGAACAGGGGTAAACACTGAAGCTTTCTTT.

This rearrangement joins TRBV5-6 to TRBJ2-1; 8 positions agree with TRBD2. Trimming cost V 0 bases and J 7 bases; bases outside gene matches: 3. Germline V gene data show CDR1 as SGHDT and CDR2 as YYEEEE. The CDR3 has 14 residues. The CDR3 reads CASSLAGGTNEQFF. CDR3 DNA: TGTGCCAGCAGCTTGGCGGGGGGGACAAATGAGCAGTTCTTC.

The CDR3 spells CASSEASTEAFF. The CDR3 coding sequence is TGTGCCAGCAGTGAAGCCAGCACTGAAGCTTTCTTT. V gene TRBV25-1 combines with J gene TRBJ1-1; no clear D. V dropped 2 bases and J dropped 4 bases, with 5 bases sitting between them. The CDR3 length is 12 residues. Germline V gene data show CDR1 as MGHDK and CDR2 as SYGVNS. Combining the CDR3 with reference TRBV25-1 and TRBJ1-1 gives the whole variable domain EADIYQTPRYLVIGTGKKITLECSQTMGHDKMYWYQQDPGMELHLIHYSYGVNSTEKGDLSSESTVSRIRTEHFPLTLESARPSHTSQYLCASSEASTEAFFGQGTRLTVV.

The chain recombines TRBV6-5 with TRBJ2-2; D may be TRBD1 or TRBD2 (5 bases each). From germline, CDR1 is MNHEY and CDR2 SVGAGI. Trimming took off 7 bases at V and 1 base at J, with 7 bases between the two ends. This CDR3 region has 13 residues. In DNA, the CDR3 is TGTGCCAGCATGGGGGAGAACACCGGGGAGCTGTTTTTT. Translation gives CASMGENTGELFF.

This clone has a handful of counts. The V call is TRBV6-1, the J call TRBJ1-2, with 9 bases aligning to TRBD1. The length of the CDR3 is 14 residues. V was clipped by 0 bases and J by 5 bases; unmatched bases: 1. Germline V gives CDR1 MNHNS, CDR2 SASEGT. CDR3 region: CASSEAGTGYGYTF. The CDR3 DNA follows: TGTGCCAGCAGTGAAGCGGGGACAGGGTATGGCTACACCTTC.

The CDR3 loop is CASSVAGPPNEKLFF. The DNA for the CDR3 is TGTGCCAGCAGTGTCGCAGGGCCCCCAAATGAAAAACTGTTTTTT. V usage is TRBV2 and J usage is TRBJ1-4; a weak D match, TRBD1 (5 bases). The CDR3 consists of 15 residues. Germline V CDR1 and CDR2: SNHLY, FYNNEI. Between the trimmed V and J ends, which lost 4 bases and 5 bases, there was a span of 14 bases.

This rearrangement joins TRBV7-8 to TRBJ1-2; TRBD1 might be the D (6 bases). Germline V gene lookup returns CDR1 SGHVS and CDR2 FQNEAQ. Trimming pared 4 bases from V and 2 bases from J, leaving 8 bases between. This CDR3 is built from 13 residues. Written as DNA, the CDR3 is TGTGCCAGCAGCTACGGACAGAACTATGGCTACACCTTC. Amino acids: CASSYGQNYGYTF.

The rearrangement joins TRBV7-2 to TRBJ2-2, with a tentative D call TRBD2 (7 bases). This CDR3 has 15 amino acids. Trimming removed 1 base from V and 6 bases from J, with 12 bases in between. Germline assignment: CDR1 SGHTA and CDR2 FQGNSA. CDR3 coding DNA: TGTGCCAGCAGCTTAGGACGGGGGGCTGCCGGGGAGCTGTTTTTT. It yields the protein CASSLGRGAAGELFF.